This T cell receptor beta chain came from a study of shared clonotypes between healthy human individuals. The wider study: The donors, a couple of women and a few men, were aged 18 to 49. The study, taken as a whole, reports: In general, naive subsets displayed greater estimated richness than memory subsets did.

Germline V lookup: CDR1 SGHTA, CDR2 FQGTGA. This CDR3 region has 13 residues. The V end lost 3 bases, the J end lost 1 base, and 6 bases lay between the germline ends. Note on this clone: No antigen is known for it. Other DNA sequences in this sample translate to the same CDR3.

Sequencing was performed with immunoSEQ multiplex PCR; in TCRdb, only in-frame clones are kept and a portion is missing. There are about 1.1 million clones in the sample; around three quarters occur only once, and approximately 0.52% lies in the top ten. The receptor was derived from a man aged 18 to 29 in good health. Some clones in this sample may be carry-over from other donors' samples. V gene TRBV7-3 combines with J gene TRBJ1-1; D uncertain. The sample consisted of memory CD4+ T cells from PBMCs. Regarding subset: CD45RA-negative fraction. The CDR3 DNA is TGTGCCAGCAGCTTCGGCCCGAACACTGAAGCTTTCTTT. Protein sequence: CASSFGPNTEAFF.